The subject of this entry is one T cell receptor beta chain. Between the trimmed V and J ends, which lost 3 bases and 1 base, there was a span of 21 bases. Germline assignment: CDR1 SEHNR and CDR2 FQNEAQ (reference sequence). CDR3 length: 18 amino acids. This sample stems from a study of blood T cell repertoires in COVID-19. Generated by immunoSEQ multiplex PCR, the TCRdb table keeps only in-frame clones and is missing some. The table has some 250,000 clones, 88% seen once; the top ten hold 0.99%. This receptor was taken from a woman in her thirties or forties who had recovered from COVID-19. What was sequenced was peripheral blood. V usage is TRBV7-9 and J usage is TRBJ1-2; maybe TRBD1 (6 bases). CDR3 amino acids: CASSLPGARGTLNYGYTF. The CDR3 DNA sequence: TGTGCCAGCAGCTTGCCAGGGGCCCGGGGCACTCTTAACTATGGCTACACCTTC.